This TCR beta chain appears in the sequencing data of a study of tumor-infiltrating lymphocytes in primary liver carcinoma. Worth noting for this clonotype: Since the CDR3 does not end with the conserved phenylalanine or tryptophan, this likely comes from a read error.

Co-extraction of RNA and DNA was performed on roughly 17-32 mg of unsorted bulk tissue. CDR3 size: 14 residues. Germline V gene sequence: CDR1 SGHVS, CDR2 FQNEAQ. V was shortened by 2 bases and J by 5 bases, with 13 bases between the two germline ends. cDNA specific to TCR beta was made from 500 ng of total RNA, with a constant-region primer employed for priming. Three nested multiplex PCR rounds of slightly modified ARM-PCR generated TCR beta libraries. The first two PCR rounds used TRBV1-TRBV30 forward primers with a C-beta reverse primer, nine to eleven cycles each. TCRdb called the multiplex PCR reads again in MiXCR, with one record for every CDR3 protein. The table records about 110,000 distinct CDR3 sequences, 55% to 75% of them present only once.

The TCR was taken from a woman aged 60-70 years with primary liver carcinoma and hepatitis B virus infection. This sequence joins TRBV7-8 and TRBJ2-7; D is possibly TRBD1 (6 bases). The specimen was liver tumor tissue from sampling region 1. The subset was: tumor region T1, superior pole. Here the CDR3 reads CASSLRQAVDEQYL. CDR3 bases: TGTGCCAGCAGCTTAAGACAGGCCGTCGACGAGCAGTACTTA.